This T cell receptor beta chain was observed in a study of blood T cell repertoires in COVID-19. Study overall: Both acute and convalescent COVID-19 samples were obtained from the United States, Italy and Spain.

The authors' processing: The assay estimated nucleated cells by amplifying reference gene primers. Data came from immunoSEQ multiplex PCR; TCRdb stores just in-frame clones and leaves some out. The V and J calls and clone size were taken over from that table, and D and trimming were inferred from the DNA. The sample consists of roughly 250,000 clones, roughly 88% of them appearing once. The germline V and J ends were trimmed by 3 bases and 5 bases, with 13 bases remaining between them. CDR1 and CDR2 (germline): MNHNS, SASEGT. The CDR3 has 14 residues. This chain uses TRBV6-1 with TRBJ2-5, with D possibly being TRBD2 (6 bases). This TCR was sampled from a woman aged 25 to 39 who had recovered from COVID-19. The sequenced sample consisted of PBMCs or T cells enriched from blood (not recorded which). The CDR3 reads CASSEGDWPETQYF. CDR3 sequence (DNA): TGTGCCAGCAGTGAGGGGGACTGGCCCGAGACCCAGTACTTC.